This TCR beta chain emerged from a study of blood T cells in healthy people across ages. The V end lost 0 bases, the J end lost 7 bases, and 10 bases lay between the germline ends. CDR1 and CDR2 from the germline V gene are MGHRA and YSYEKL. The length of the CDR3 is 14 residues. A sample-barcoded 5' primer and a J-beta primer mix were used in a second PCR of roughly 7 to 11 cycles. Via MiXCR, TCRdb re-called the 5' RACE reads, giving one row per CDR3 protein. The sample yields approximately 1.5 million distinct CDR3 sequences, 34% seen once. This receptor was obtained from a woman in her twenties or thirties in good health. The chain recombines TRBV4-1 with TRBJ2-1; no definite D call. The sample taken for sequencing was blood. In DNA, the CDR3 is TGCGCCAGCAGCCAAGATGAGTGGGGAAATGAGCAGTTCTTC. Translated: CASSQDEWGNEQFF.